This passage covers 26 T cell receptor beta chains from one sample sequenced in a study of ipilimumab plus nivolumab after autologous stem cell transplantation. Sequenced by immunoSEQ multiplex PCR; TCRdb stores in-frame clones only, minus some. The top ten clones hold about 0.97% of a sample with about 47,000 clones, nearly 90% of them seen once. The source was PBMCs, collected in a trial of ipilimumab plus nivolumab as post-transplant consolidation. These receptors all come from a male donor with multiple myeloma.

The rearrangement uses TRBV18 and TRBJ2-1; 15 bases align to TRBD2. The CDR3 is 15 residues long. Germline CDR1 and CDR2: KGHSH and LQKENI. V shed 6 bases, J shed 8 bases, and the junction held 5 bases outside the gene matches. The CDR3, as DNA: TGTGCCAGCTCCGTGGGACTAGCGGGAGGCGATGAGCAGTTCTTC. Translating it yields CASSVGLAGGDEQFF.

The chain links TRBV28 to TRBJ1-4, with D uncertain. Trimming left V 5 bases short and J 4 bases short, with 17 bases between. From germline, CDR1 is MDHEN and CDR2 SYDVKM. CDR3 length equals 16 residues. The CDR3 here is CASSPVVRYNNEKLFF. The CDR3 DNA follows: TGTGCCAGCAGTCCCGTGGTGAGGTATAATAATGAAAAACTGTTTTTT.

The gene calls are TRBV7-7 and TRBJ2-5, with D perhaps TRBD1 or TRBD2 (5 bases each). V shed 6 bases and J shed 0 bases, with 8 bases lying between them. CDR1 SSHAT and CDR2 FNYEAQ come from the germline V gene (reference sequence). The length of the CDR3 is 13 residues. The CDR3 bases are TGTGCCAGCAGTGGGGGAAACCAAGAGACCCAGTACTTC. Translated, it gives CASSGGNQETQYF.

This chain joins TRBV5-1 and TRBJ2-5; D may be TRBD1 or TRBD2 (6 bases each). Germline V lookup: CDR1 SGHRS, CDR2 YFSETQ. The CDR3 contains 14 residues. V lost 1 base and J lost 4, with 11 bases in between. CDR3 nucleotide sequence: TGCGCCAGCAGCTTGCTACAGGGAGGAGAGACCCAGTACTTC. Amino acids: CASSLLQGGETQYF.

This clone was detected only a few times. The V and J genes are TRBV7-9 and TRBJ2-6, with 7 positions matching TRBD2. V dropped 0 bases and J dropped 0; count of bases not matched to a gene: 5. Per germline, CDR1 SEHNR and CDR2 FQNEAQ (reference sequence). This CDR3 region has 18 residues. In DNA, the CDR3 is TGTGCCAGCAGCTTAGCATTGGGGGGGATCTCTGGGGCCAACGTCCTGACTTTC. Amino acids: CASSLALGGISGANVLTF.

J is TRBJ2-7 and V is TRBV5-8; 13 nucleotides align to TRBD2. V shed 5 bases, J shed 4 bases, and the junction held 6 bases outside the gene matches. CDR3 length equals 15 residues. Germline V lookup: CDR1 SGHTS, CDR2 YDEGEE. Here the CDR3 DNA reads TGTGCCAGCAGGAGGACTAGCGGGAGTCTTTACGAGCAGTACTTC. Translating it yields CASRRTSGSLYEQYF.

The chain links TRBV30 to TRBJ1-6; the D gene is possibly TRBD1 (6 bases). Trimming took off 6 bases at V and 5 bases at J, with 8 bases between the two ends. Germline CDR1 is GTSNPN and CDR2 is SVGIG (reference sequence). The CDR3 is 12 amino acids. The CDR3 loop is CACGQNNSPLHF. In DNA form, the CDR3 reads TGTGCCTGCGGACAGAATAATTCACCCCTCCACTTT.

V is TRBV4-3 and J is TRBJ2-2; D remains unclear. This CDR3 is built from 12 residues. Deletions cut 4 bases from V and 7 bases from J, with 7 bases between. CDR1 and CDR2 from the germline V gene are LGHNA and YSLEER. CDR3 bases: TGCGCCAGCAGCCCACCCGACGGGGAGCTGTTTTTT. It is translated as CASSPPDGELFF.

The CDR3, as DNA: TGTGCCAGCAGTGAAGCCGCCAGCGGCTACAATGAGCAGTTCTTC. Translating gives CASSEAASGYNEQFF. The chain employs TRBV2 and TRBJ2-1, with a possible D match to TRBD2 (5 bases). Germline CDR1 and CDR2: SNHLY and FYNNEI. Trimming removed 0 bases from V and 3 bases from J, with 9 bases in between. This CDR3 spans 15 amino acids.

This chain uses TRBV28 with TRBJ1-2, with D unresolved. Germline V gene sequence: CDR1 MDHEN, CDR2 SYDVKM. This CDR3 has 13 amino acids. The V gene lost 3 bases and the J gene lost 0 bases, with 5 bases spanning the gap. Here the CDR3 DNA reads TGTGCCAGCAGTTTTCTTACTAACTATGGCTACACCTTC. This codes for CASSFLTNYGYTF.

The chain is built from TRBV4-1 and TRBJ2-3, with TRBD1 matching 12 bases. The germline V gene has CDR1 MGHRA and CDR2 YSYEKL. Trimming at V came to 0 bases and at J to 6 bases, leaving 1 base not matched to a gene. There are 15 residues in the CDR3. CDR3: CASSQEGQGADTQYF. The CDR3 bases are TGCGCCAGCAGCCAAGAGGGACAGGGGGCCGATACGCAGTATTTT.

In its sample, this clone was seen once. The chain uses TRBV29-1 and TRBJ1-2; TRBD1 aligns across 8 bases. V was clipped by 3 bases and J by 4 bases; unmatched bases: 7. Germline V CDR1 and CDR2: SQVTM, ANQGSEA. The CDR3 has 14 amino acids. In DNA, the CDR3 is TGCAGCGTTGAGGAGACAGGGGCCGTCTATGGCTACACCTTC. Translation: CSVEETGAVYGYTF. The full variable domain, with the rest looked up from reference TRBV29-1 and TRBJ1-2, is SAVISQKPSRDICQRGTSLTIQCQVDSQVTMMFWYRQQPGQSLTLIATANQGSEATYESGFVIDKFPISRPNLTFSTLTVSNMSPEDSSIYLCSVEETGAVYGYTFGSGTRLTVV.

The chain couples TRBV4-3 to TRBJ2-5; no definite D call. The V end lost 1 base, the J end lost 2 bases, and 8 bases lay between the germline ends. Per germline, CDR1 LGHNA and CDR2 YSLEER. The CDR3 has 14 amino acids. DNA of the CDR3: TGCGCCAGCAGCCAAGTCGAGGTTCAAGAGACCCAGTACTTC. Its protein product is CASSQVEVQETQYF.

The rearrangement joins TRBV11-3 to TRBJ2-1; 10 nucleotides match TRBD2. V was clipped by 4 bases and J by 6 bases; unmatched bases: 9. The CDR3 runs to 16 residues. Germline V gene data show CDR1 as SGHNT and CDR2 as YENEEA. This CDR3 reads CASSWGVAGGLNEQFF. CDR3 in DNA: TGTGCCAGCAGCTGGGGGGTAGCGGGAGGTCTCAATGAGCAGTTCTTC.

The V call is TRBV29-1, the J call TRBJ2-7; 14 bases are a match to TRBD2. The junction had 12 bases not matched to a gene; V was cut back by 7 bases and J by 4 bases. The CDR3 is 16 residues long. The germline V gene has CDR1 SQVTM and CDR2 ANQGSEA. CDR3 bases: TGCAGCGCGCTTGGGGGACTAGCGGGAGCGGAGTACGAGCAGTACTTC. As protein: CSALGGLAGAEYEQYF.

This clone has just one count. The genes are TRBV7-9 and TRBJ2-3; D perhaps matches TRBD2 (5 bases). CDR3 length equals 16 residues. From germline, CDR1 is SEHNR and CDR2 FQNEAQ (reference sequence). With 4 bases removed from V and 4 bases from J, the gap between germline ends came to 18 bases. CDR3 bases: TGTGCCAGCAGCTCGAGCGTCCTTGAGGGCCCAGATACGCAGTATTTT. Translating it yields CASSSSVLEGPDTQYF.

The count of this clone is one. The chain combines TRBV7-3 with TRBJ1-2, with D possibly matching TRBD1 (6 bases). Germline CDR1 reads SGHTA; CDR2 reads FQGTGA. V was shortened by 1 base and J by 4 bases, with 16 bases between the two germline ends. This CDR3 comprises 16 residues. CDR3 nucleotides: TGTGCCAGCAGCTTAAACCCCCCAGGGGAGGGCTATGGCTACACCTTC. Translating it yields CASSLNPPGEGYGYTF. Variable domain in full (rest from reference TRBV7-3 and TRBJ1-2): GAGVSQTPSNKVTEKGKYVELRCDPISGHTALYWYRQSLGQGPEFLIYFQGTGAADDSGLPNDRFFAVRPEGSVSTLKIQRTERGDSAVYLCASSLNPPGEGYGYTFGSGTRLTVV.

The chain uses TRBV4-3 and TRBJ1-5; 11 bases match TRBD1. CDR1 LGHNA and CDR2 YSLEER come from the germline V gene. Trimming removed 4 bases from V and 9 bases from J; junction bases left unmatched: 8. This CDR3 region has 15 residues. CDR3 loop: CASSRDRGTLRPQHF. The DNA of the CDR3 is TGCGCCAGCAGCCGGGACAGGGGGACCCTGAGGCCCCAGCATTTT.

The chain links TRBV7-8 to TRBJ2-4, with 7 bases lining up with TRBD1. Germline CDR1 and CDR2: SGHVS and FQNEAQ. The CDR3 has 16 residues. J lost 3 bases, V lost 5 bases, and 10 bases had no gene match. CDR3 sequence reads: CASSPGQPGSKNIQYF. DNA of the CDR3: TGTGCCAGCAGCCCGGGACAGCCGGGTAGCAAAAACATTCAGTACTTC.

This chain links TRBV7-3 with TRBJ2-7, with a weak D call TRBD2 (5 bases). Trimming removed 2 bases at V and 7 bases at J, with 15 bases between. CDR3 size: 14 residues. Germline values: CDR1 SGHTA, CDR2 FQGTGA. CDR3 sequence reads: CASSLFGQSGEQYF. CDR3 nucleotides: TGTGCCAGCAGCTTATTTGGCCAGTCGGGGGAGCAGTACTTC.

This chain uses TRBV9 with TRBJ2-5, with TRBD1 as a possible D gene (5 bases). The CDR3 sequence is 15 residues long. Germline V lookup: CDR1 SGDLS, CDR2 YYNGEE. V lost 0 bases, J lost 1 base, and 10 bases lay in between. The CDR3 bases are TGTGCCAGCAGCGTAGAAACAGGTCGCCAAGAGACCCAGTACTTC. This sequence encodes CASSVETGRQETQYF.

CDR3 DNA: TGCGCCAGCAGCCAGGGACTAGCCACAGATACGCAGTATTTT. Its protein is CASSQGLATDTQYF. The chain combines TRBV4-3 with TRBJ2-3, with 9 bases identical to TRBD2. Germline CDR1 reads LGHNA; CDR2 reads YSLEER. The trim removed 3 bases at V and 2 bases at J, leaving 0 bases unmatched. This CDR3 is built from 14 residues.

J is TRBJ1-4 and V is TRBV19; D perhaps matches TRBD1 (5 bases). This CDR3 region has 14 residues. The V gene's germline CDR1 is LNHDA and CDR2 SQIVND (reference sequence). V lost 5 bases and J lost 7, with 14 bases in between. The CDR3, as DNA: TGTGCCAGTAGTGCTATCCCAGGGAGTGAAAAACTGTTTTTT. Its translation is CASSAIPGSEKLFF.

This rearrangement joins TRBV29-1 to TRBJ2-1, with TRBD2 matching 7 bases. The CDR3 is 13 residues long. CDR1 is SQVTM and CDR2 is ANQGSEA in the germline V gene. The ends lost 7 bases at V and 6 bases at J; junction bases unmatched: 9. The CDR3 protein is CSGLSGRGNEQFF. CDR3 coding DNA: TGCAGCGGACTTAGCGGGCGGGGCAATGAGCAGTTCTTC.

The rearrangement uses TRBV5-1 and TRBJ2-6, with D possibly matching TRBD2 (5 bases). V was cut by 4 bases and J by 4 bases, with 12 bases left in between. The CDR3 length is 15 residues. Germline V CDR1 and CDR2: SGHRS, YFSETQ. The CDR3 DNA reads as TGCGCCAGCAGCCAGTTGAGAGGGGGGGCCAACGTCCTGACTTTC. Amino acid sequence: CASSQLRGGANVLTF.

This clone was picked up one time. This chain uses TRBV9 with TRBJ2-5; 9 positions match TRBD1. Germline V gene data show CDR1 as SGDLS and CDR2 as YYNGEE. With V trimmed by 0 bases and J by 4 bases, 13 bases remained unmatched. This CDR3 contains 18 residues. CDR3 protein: CASSVASTGTGNGETQYF. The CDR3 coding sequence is TGTGCCAGCAGCGTAGCTTCAACCGGGACAGGGAATGGAGAGACCCAGTACTTC.